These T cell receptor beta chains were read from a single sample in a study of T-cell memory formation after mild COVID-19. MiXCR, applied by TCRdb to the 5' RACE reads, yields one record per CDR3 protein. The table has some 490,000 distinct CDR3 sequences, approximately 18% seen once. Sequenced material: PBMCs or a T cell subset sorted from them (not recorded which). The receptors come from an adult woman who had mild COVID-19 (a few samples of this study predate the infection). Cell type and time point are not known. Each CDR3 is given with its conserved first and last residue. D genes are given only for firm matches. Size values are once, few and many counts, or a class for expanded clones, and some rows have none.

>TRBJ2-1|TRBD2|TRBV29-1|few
TGCAGCGTGGTGACTAGCGGGAGGCAGTTCTTC
CSVVTSGRQFF
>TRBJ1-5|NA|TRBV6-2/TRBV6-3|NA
TGTGCCAGCAGCCCCGAGGTGGGCATTTATCAGCCCCAGCATTTT
CASSPEVGIYQPQHF
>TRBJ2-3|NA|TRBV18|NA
TGTGCCAGCTCACCGGAGATCACAGGAGATACGCAGTATTTT
CASSPEITGDTQYF
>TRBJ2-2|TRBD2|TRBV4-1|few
TGCGCCAGCAGCCGGGACATAGCGGGGGCCGTCGGGGAGCTGTTTTTT
CASSRDIAGAVGELFF
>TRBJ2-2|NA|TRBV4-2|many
TGTGCCAGCAGCCACCAGGAACGACAAACCGGGGAGCTGTTTTTT
CASSHQERQTGELFF
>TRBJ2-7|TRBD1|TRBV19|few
TGTGCCAGTAGTAAGCGGACAGGGGGCTCCTACGAGCAGTACTTC
CASSKRTGGSYEQYF
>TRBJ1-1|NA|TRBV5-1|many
TGCGCCAGCAGCTTCGGACGTTTGAACACTGAAGCTTTCTTT
CASSFGRLNTEAFF
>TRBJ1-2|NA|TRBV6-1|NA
TGTGCCAGCAGTACCCCGGGGAAAACCAACTATGGCTACACCTTC
CASSTPGKTNYGYTF
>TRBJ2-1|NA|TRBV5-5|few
TGTGCCAGCAGCTTGGTAGGGGGACCTGAGCAGTTCTTC
CASSLVGGPEQFF
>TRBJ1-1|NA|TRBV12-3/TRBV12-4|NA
TGTGCCAGCAGCCTAACAGGGAGAGATGCCACTGAAGCTTTCTTT
CASSLTGRDATEAFF
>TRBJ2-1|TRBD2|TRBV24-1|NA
TGTGCCACCAGTGACCCCGGGGGGGTACAAGGCAATGAGCAGTTCTTC
CATSDPGGVQGNEQFF
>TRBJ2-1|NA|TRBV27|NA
TGTGCCAGCAGTTTAAGAGTGATCTCCTACAATGAGCAGTTCTTC
CASSLRVISYNEQFF
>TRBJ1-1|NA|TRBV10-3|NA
TGTGCCATCAGTGAGTCCCCCCCGGGGGCGCGGACTGAAGCTTTCTTT
CAISESPPGARTEAFF
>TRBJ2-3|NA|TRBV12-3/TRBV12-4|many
TGTGCCAGCAGTTCCTCGTCGAATACGCAGTATTTT
CASSSSSNTQYF
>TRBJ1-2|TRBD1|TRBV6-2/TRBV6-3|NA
TGTGCCAGCAGTTACCCGACAGGGGCCTATGGCTACACCTTC
CASSYPTGAYGYTF
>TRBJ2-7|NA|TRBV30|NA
TGTGCCTGGACCGGATCCTCCTACGAGCAGTACTTC
CAWTGSSYEQYF
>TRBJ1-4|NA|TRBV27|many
TGTGCCAGCAGTTTATACAGTAATGAAAAACTGTTTTTT
CASSLYSNEKLFF
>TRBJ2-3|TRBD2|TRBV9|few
TGTGCCAGCAGTCCCCCCATTGGAGCGGGAGGCACAGATACGCAGTATTTT
CASSPPIGAGGTDTQYF
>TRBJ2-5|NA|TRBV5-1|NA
TGCGCCAGCAGCTTGCCCTCAGGCTCAGAGACCCAGTACTTC
CASSLPSGSETQYF
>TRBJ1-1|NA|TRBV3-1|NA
TGTGCCAGCAGCCAAGAGGGAGGCAGCGGGACTTTCTTT
CASSQEGGSGTFF
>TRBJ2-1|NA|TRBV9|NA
TGTGCCAGCAGCGTAAGAGACAGGGAGCAGTTCTTC
CASSVRDREQFF
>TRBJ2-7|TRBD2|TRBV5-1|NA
TGCGCCAGCAGCTTGGTGTCTAGCGGGAGGGGAACCTACGAGCAGTACTTC
CASSLVSSGRGTYEQYF
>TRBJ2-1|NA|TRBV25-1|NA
TGTGCCAGCATACAAGGCTTCGAGCAGTTCTTC
CASIQGFEQFF
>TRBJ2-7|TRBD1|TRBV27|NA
TGTGCCAGCAGTTCACCTATCCGGGACAGGGGCTACGAGCAGTACTTC
CASSSPIRDRGYEQYF
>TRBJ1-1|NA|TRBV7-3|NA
TGTGCCAGCAGACAGGACGGATACACTGAAGCTTTCTTT
CASRQDGYTEAFF
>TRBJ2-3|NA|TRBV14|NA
TGTGCCAGCAGCCAAAGATCAGGACGAGCAGATACGCAGTATTTT
CASSQRSGRADTQYF
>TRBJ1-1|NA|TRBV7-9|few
TGTGCCAGCAGGCTGACAGGCTTGAACACTGAAGCTTTCTTT
CASRLTGLNTEAFF
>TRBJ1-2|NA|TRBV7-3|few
TGTGCCAGCGGGGAGGAGGCGGGAAAGTTTTACGGCTACACCTTC
CASGEEAGKFYGYTF
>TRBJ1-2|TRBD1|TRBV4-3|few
TGCGCCAGCAGCCAAGGTCTAAGGTCAGGGGGTTCCTATGGCTACACCTTC
CASSQGLRSGGSYGYTF
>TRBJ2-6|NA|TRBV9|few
TGTGCCAGCAGCCCAACGACTAGTTCTCCTGGGGCCAACGTCCTGACTTTC
CASSPTTSSPGANVLTF
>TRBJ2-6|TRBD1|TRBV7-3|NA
TGTGCCAGCAGCTTAATAGGTGGCGTGACAGGGCACGGGGCCAACGTCCTGACTTTC
CASSLIGGVTGHGANVLTF
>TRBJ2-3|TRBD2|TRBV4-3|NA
TGCGCCAGCAGCCAAGATTCCCCGGGAGGGCGCGGCGGCGTGTCGCAGTATTTT
CASSQDSPGGRGGVSQYF
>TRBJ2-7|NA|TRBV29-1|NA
TGCAGCGTTGATCCTGGAAAGGGGCCCTTCTCCTACGAGCAGTACTTC
CSVDPGKGPFSYEQYF
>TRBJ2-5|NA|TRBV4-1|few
TGCGCCAGCAGCCTACCAACCAGGGGACTGGAGACCCAGTACTTC
CASSLPTRGLETQYF
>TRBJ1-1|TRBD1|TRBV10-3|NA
TGTGCCATCAGCGACAGGGTCACTGAAGCTTTCTTT
CAISDRVTEAFF
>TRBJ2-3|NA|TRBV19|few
TGTGCCAGTACGGGGGCTAGCACAGATACGCAGTATTTT
CASTGASTDTQYF
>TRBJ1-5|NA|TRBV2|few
TGTGCCAGCAGTGAGAGGGACTCTAATCAGCCCCAGCATTTT
CASSERDSNQPQHF
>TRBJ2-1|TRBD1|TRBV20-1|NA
TGCAGTGTGCTACAGGGGAGAGAACATGAGCAGTTCTTC
CSVLQGREHEQFF
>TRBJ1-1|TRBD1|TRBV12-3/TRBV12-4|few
TGTGCCAGCAGTCGACAGGGTGTGATTGTAGCTTTCTTT
CASSRQGVIVAFF
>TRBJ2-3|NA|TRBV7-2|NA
TGTGCCAGCAGCCTCGAGGGATGGGATACGCAGTATTTT
CASSLEGWDTQYF
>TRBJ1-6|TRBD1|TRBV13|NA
TGTGCCAGCAGCTTTCGGGACAGGGACAATTCACCCCTCCACTTT
CASSFRDRDNSPLHF
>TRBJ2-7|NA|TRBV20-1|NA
TGCAGTGCTAGCGCTTCCTACGAGCAGTACTTC
CSASASYEQYF
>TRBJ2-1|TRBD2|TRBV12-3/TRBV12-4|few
TGTGCCAGCACCTTTAGCGGGAAGGGTGGTGAGCAGTTCTTC
CASTFSGKGGEQFF
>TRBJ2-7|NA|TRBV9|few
TGTGCCAGCAGCCCTTCGGACAGTGCCTACGAGCAGTACTTC
CASSPSDSAYEQYF